This TCR beta chain was profiled in a study of T cell responses to AZD1222 COVID-19 vaccine. Profiled with immunoSEQ multiplex PCR; TCRdb holds only in-frame clones, not every one. The repertoire has some 150,000 clones, over 90% of them found once; the top ten carry 3.6%. In regard to this clone: Antigen: not known.

Broader study findings: Donors were chiefly white British, with a greater number of females, and clonal diversity was perhaps underestimated.

Trimming left V 0 bases short and J 0 bases short, with 16 bases between. Germline V gene data show CDR1 as LGHNA and CDR2 as YNFKEQ. The CDR3 covers 18 residues. The material was peripheral blood, obtained 28 days after the second AZD1222 dose. The TCR comes from an adult who received the AZD1222 COVID-19 vaccine. V is TRBV4-2 and J is TRBJ2-3; D remains unclear. CDR3 loop: CASSQDRVADYSTDTQYF. The DNA of the CDR3 is TGTGCCAGCAGCCAAGATAGGGTAGCAGATTATAGCACAGATACGCAGTATTTT.